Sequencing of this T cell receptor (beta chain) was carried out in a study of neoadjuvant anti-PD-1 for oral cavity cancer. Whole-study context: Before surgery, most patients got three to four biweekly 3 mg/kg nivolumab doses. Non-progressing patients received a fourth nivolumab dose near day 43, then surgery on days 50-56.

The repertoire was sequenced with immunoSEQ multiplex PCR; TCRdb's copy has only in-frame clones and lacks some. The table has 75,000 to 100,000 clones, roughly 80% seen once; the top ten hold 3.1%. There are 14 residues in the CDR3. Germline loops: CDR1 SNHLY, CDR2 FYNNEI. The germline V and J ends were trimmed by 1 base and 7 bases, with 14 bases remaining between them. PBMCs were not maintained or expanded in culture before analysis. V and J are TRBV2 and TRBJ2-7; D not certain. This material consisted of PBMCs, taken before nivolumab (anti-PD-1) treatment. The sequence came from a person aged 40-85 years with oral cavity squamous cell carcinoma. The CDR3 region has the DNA TGTGCCAGCAGTGAAGATCGCCGGCTGGGGGAGCAGTACTTC. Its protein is CASSEDRRLGEQYF.